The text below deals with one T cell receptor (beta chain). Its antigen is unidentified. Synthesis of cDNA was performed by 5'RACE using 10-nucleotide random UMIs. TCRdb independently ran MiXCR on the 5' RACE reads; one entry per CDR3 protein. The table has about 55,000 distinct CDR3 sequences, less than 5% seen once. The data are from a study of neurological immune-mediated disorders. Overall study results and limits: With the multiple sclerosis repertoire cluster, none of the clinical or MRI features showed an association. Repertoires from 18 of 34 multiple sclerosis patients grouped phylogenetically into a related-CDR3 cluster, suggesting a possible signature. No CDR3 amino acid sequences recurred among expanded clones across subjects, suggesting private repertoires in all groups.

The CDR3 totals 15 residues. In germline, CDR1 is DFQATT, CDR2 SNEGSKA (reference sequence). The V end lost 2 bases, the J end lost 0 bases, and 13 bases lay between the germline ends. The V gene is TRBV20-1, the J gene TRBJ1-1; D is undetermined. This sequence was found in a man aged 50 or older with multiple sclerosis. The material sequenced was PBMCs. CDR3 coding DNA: TGCAGTGCTAGACCGCCAGGACGGCTGAACACTGAAGCTTTCTTT. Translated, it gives CSARPPGRLNTEAFF.